This entry lists 6 T cell receptor beta chains sequenced from one sample in a study of blood T cell repertoires in COVID-19. Here immunoSEQ multiplex PCR was the method, and the copy in TCRdb shows in-frame clones only, minus some. The sample holds around 110,000 clones, 76% seen once. Sequenced sample: peripheral blood. These receptors were obtained from a man aged 80 or over with COVID-19, enrolled during active disease.

The V and J genes are TRBV12-5 and TRBJ1-1, with D possibly TRBD1 on 5 matching bases. V dropped 2 bases and J dropped 11 bases, with 15 bases sitting between them. The CDR3 length is 13 residues. Germline V gene data show CDR1 as LGHNT and CDR2 as FRNRAP. CDR3: CASGLLGTGVAFF. CDR3 nucleotides: TGTGCTAGTGGTTTGCTTGGAACGGGGGTTGCTTTCTTT. Drawing the rest from reference TRBV12-5 and TRBJ1-1, the complete variable domain is DARVTQTPRHKVTEMGQEVTMRCQPILGHNTVFWYRQTMMQGLELLAYFRNRAPLDDSGMPKDRFSAEMPDATLATLKIQPSEPRDSAVYFCASGLLGTGVAFFGQGTRLTVV.

This chain connects TRBV6-5 to TRBJ2-2; possibly TRBD1 for D (6 bases). V was cut by 7 bases and J by 3 bases, with 12 bases left in between. The germline gives CDR1 MNHEY, CDR2 SVGAGI. CDR3 length: 14 amino acids. The CDR3 DNA is TGTGCCAGCACCGACAGGTTCTACACCGGGGAGCTGTTTTTT. Amino acid sequence: CASTDRFYTGELFF.

The V and J genes are TRBV5-1 and TRBJ2-6, with a possible D match to TRBD2 (6 bases). Germline loops: CDR1 SGHRS, CDR2 YFSETQ. The ends were cut back, 8 bases at V and 19 bases at J, with 22 bases in the middle. The CDR3 runs 12 residues. CDR3 residues: CASSLPGLPTTF. Written as DNA, the CDR3 is TGCGCCAGTTCACTGCCGGGACTCCCTACCACTTTC. Filled out from reference TRBV5-1 and TRBJ2-6, the complete variable domain reads KAGVTQTPRYLIKTRGQQVTLSCSPISGHRSVSWYQQTPGQGLQFLFEYFSETQRNKGNFPGRFSGRQFSNSRSEMNVSTLELGDSALYLCASSLPGLPTTFGAGSRLTVL.

The J gene is TRBJ1-6, the V gene TRBV29-1; TRBD1 might be the D (5 bases). This CDR3 has 12 residues. The V and J ends lost 4 bases and 9 bases respectively, with 10 bases between them. The V gene's germline CDR1 is SQVTM and CDR2 ANQGSEA. Written as DNA, the CDR3 is TGCAGCGTTGGATGGCAGGGTTCACCCCTCCACTTT. As protein: CSVGWQGSPLHF.

There are a few counts of this clone. The chain couples TRBV2 to TRBJ2-4, with 9 bases fitting TRBD1. The CDR3 consists of 16 residues. V lost 1 base, J lost 14 bases, and 15 bases stayed unmatched. The germline CDR1 and CDR2 sequences are SNHLY and FYNNEI. CDR3 sequence reads: CASSEDRGRMGGPEYF. The CDR3 nucleotides read TGTGCCAGCAGTGAAGACAGGGGGCGCATGGGGGGCCCCGAGTACTTC.

The J gene is TRBJ2-2, the V gene TRBV28, with D possibly matching TRBD2 (5 bases). Germline CDR1 is MDHEN and CDR2 is SYDVKM. Trimming stripped 4 bases from V and 3 bases from J, with 9 bases between. This CDR3 has 14 amino acids. Here the CDR3 reads CASSWVSDTGELFF. CDR3 coding DNA: TGTGCCAGCAGTTGGGTTAGCGACACCGGGGAGCTGTTTTTT.